This TCR beta chain appears in the sequencing data of a study of identical twins (dated by TCRdb to the mid-2010s). Turning to the overall study: TCR alpha and beta repertoires from monozygotic twins, unrelated adults of various ages and cord blood were deep-sequenced to test whether fetal clonotypes persist. To rule out contamination, the twin experiments were replicated at different times with different library preparation protocols.

CDR1 and CDR2 are drawn from the germline V gene: SGHRS, YFSETQ. The CDR3 starts with the cysteine, ends with the phenylalanine, and has 13 residues. Solely the CDR3 DNA is kept, with 39 bases framed from the first base. Between the V and J ends, shortened by 5 bases and 4 bases respectively, the junction contains 12 bases. Regarding this clonotype: Its antigen target is currently unknown. The input lacks base qualities; no much larger clone sits a single base away.

All donors were healthy Caucasians. The twin cohort comprised three pairs of female monozygotic twins, all aged roughly 18 to 29 years. The RNA used for TCR libraries was isolated from peripheral blood mononuclear cells. Libraries were built with 5' RACE. The data were produced on an Illumina HiSeq 2000. A universal primer binding site was added through template switching, and the final cDNA carried a unique molecular identifier so that TCR cDNA molecules could be counted accurately. Specific primers in the conserved constant-segment region were used to synthesize first-strand cDNA for the TCR alpha and beta chains. Each cDNA library was double barcoded, with a SMART-Mk sample barcode plus Illumina barcodes, to control for contamination. TruSeq adapter sequences, together with Illumina sample barcodes, were added in two successive PCR steps. TCR alpha and beta cDNA libraries were sequenced on the Illumina HiSeq platform with custom primers. The original pipeline was this. MiGEC processed the raw reads to extract unique molecular identifiers, while MiXCR was used to determine the CDR3 positions. Recombination models were inferred per individual with the repgenHMM and IGoR tools using an EM algorithm. The analysis of shared clonotypes was done with the tcR package in R, with sharing normalized by the product of cloneset sizes. Out-of-frame nonproductive sequences were analyzed to study raw recombination free of thymic and clonal selection effects. TCRdb reanalyzed the raw reads on its own, using fastp at Q25 for trimming and MiXCR for clone calling, and kept in-frame beta chains. Here each entry gathers all rows of one CDR3 protein and keeps the most common genes and DNA. The V and J calls and clone size are TCRdb's, not the authors'. In this sample the table shows some 790,000 distinct CDR3 sequences, 18% of which occur a single time. Jointly, the top ten make up about an eighth of the sample.

Findings and caveats that apply to the study as a whole: Zero-insertion analyses could be partly confounded by invariant T cells such as MAIT and iNKT, though diverse VJ usage argued against such confounding for most clonotypes. Because the same donors could not be followed over many years, the conclusions depended on cross-sectional statistical analysis. Compared with coincidental sharing between unrelated individuals, an excess of low generation-probability sequences was observed among out-of-frame TCR alpha sequences shared between twins. Excess twin sharing in beta out-of-frame sequences was weaker because fewer shared sequences lowered the signal-to-noise ratio. Out-of-frame TCR alpha sharing in monozygotic twins was systematically underestimated by recombination models, whereas sharing between unrelated individuals was in agreement with the recombination models. Fewer insertions were carried by abundant cord blood beta clonotypes; a weaker similar trend was observed in young adult naive repertoires, while no such trend was observed in memory repertoires.

These sequences were also reported in another study, on T cells expressing NK-cell markers. Per that second paper: In sorted CD3+CD56+NKG2C+, CD3+CD56+NKG2C- and CD3+CD56-NKG2C+ T-cell subsets from about eight donors, TCR beta-chain repertoires were profiled. Of the eight sequenced donors, seven were found to be HCMV-seropositive and one was found to be HCMV-seronegative. In several experiments an anti-gammadeltaTCR antibody was added to restrict sorting to alphabetaTCR-expressing T cells. In more than five donors, the dominant CD3+CD56+NKG2C+ clonotypes were found to rank among the top 10 CD8+ clonotypes and to make up roughly 1.0-7.0% of CD8+ T cells. Those dominant clonotypes were again the most abundant among CD3+CD56-NKG2C+ cells in several donors, at about 25-60.1%. Whether the expanded NKG2C-expressing T cell clones were specific for HCMV antigens remained unclear. Randomly selected healthy volunteers, three men and five women, were used as the eight sequenced donors. A commercial ELISA kit detecting HCMV-specific IgG in serum was used to determine HCMV serostatus. Bulk peripheral blood T-cell repertoires were additionally sequenced from unsorted PBMC for roughly six donors. MIGEC was used to demultiplex reads and group the reads by UMI, and MiTCR was used to assemble and quantify clonotypes. Only TCR cDNA sequences supported by at least two reads were kept to exclude erroneous sequences. The tcR package was used for downstream repertoire analysis, with clonotypes matched between fractions based on CDR3 nucleotide sequence plus V segment. VDJmatch was used to annotate antigen specificity against VDJdb, with one amino acid substitution in CDR3 allowed.

This clonotype originated in a woman in her late teens or twenties in good health. The V and J segments used are TRBV5-1 and TRBJ2-5; no D gene can be assigned with confidence. The sequenced sample was PBMCs. The nucleotides are TGCGCCAGCAGTGATACTACGAGAGAGACCCAGTACTTC. Its product reads: CASSDTTRETQYF.